This T cell receptor beta chain originates from a study of T cell responses to AZD1222 COVID-19 vaccine. Study as a whole: Timing groups of about 4 and about 12 weeks for second doses were pooled.

Sequencing was performed with immunoSEQ multiplex PCR; in TCRdb, only in-frame clones are kept and a portion is missing. The data contain some 140,000 clones, more than 75% of them singletons. Broader study findings: Samples come after the peak T cell response, not at day 14. Donors in the cohort were predominantly white British and more often female, and clonal diversity was possibly underestimated. Only a handful of people who got AZD1222 tested seropositive at baseline.

V lost 6 bases and J 2 bases, leaving 13 bases between the germline ends. Germline V gene lookup returns CDR1 ENHRY and CDR2 SYGVKD. The CDR3 runs 14 residues. Remarks on this clone: Its antigen is unknown.

This sequence joins TRBV10-3 and TRBJ1-2; no firm D call. This specimen consisted of peripheral blood, obtained on day 0 of AZD1222 vaccination. The receptor was derived from an adult in good health. The CDR3 is CAIRPPGFNYGYTF. Here the CDR3 DNA reads TGTGCCATCAGACCCCCGGGATTCAACTATGGCTACACCTTC.